What follows describes a single T cell receptor (beta chain). The CDR3 contains 14 residues. Trimming stripped 1 base from V and 8 bases from J, with 11 bases between. Germline V gene data show CDR1 as LGHNA and CDR2 as YNFKEQ. This entry comes from a study of control samples from healthy donors and cancer patients. Clones were read by immunoSEQ multiplex PCR, and TCRdb kept only the in-frame ones, dropping some. The sample has approximately 170,000 clones, 70% to 90% seen once; the top ten hold around 5.1%. The chain is built from TRBV4-2 and TRBJ1-4; tentatively, D is TRBD1 (5 bases). The receptor was isolated from a woman aged 30 to 39 in good health. The sequencing input was blood. CDR3 amino acids: CASSQGGRGEKLFF. CDR3 nucleotides: TGTGCCAGCAGCCAAGGGGGGAGAGGAGAAAAACTGTTTTTT.